This is a list of T cell receptor beta chains from one sample in a study of T cells in Graves' hyperthyroidism and ophthalmopathy. One entry per CDR3 protein, called by TCRdb with MiXCR from the multiplex PCR reads. The data show 490,000 or so distinct CDR3 sequences, with nearly 20% seen just once and about half held by the top ten. Sequences were obtained from blood. The receptors here all came from a man between 40 and 49 years old with Graves' ophthalmopathy. The CDR3 runs from the conserved cysteine through the conserved F or W. A D gene is named only where the DNA matches it firmly. Size values are once, few and many counts, or a class for expanded clones, and some rows have none.

D gene: TRBD2; V gene: TRBV4-1; clone size: NA; J gene: TRBJ2-7; CDR3 DNA: TGCGCCAGCAGCCAAGACCCCTGGGAGGGTAAGACGGGAGAGCAGTACTTC; CDR3 protein: CASSQDPWEGKTGEQYF
D gene: TRBD1; V gene: TRBV30; clone size: NA; J gene: TRBJ1-2; CDR3 DNA: TGTGCCTGGAGTGCTTTTACAGGGGTAGGCTACACCTTC; CDR3 protein: CAWSAFTGVGYTF
D gene: TRBD1; V gene: TRBV14; clone size: NA; J gene: TRBJ2-2; CDR3 DNA: TGTGCCAGCATCCGGACAGGGACCACCGGGGAGCTGTTTTTT; CDR3 protein: CASIRTGTTGELFF
D gene: NA; V gene: TRBV20-1; clone size: many; J gene: TRBJ2-1; CDR3 DNA: TGCAGTGCTAGAGACAATGAGCAGTTCTTC; CDR3 protein: CSARDNEQFF
D gene: TRBD2; V gene: TRBV7-6; clone size: many; J gene: TRBJ2-1; CDR3 DNA: TGTGCCAGCAGCCAACTCCCCCTAGCGGGGGGTAATGAGCAGTTCTTC; CDR3 protein: CASSQLPLAGGNEQFF
D gene: TRBD1; V gene: TRBV9; clone size: few; J gene: TRBJ1-1; CDR3 DNA: TGTGCCAGCAGCGTGGGGACAGGGGTCGCTGAAGCTTTCTTT; CDR3 protein: CASSVGTGVAEAFF
D gene: TRBD2; V gene: TRBV15; clone size: NA; J gene: TRBJ2-1; CDR3 DNA: TGTGCCACCAGCACCTTTACTAGCGGACGTACCTACAATGAGCAGTTCTTC; CDR3 protein: CATSTFTSGRTYNEQFF
D gene: TRBD1; V gene: TRBV2; clone size: many; J gene: TRBJ2-7; CDR3 DNA: TGTGCCAGCAGTGAAGGGACAGGGTACGAGCAGTACTTC; CDR3 protein: CASSEGTGYEQYF
D gene: NA; V gene: TRBV7-2; clone size: NA; J gene: TRBJ1-4; CDR3 DNA: TGTGCCAGCAGCCCGATTTCAGGAGCAACTAATGAAAAACTGTTTTTT; CDR3 protein: CASSPISGATNEKLFF
D gene: NA; V gene: TRBV7-9; clone size: many; J gene: TRBJ2-1; CDR3 DNA: TGTGCCAGCAGCCTAGCACAGGTATTAGGTGAGCAGTTCTTC; CDR3 protein: CASSLAQVLGEQFF
D gene: NA; V gene: TRBV27; clone size: NA; J gene: TRBJ2-3; CDR3 DNA: TGTGCCAGCAGTTTATCTCCGGCCCCTATCAGATCCACAGATACGCAGTATTTT; CDR3 protein: CASSLSPAPIRSTDTQYF
D gene: TRBD1; V gene: TRBV3-1; clone size: many; J gene: TRBJ1-1; CDR3 DNA: TGTGCCAGCAGCCGAGCTACAGGGGGCCTTACACGCCTGAACACTGAAGCTTTCTTT; CDR3 protein: CASSRATGGLTRLNTEAFF
D gene: TRBD1; V gene: TRBV24-1; clone size: NA; J gene: TRBJ2-1; CDR3 DNA: TGTGCCACCAGTGATCGCCGGGACAGGGACGAGCAGTTCTTC; CDR3 protein: CATSDRRDRDEQFF
D gene: NA; V gene: TRBV11-3; clone size: NA; J gene: TRBJ2-2; CDR3 DNA: TGTGCCAGCAGCTTAGGAAACCAGGTTGGCACCGGGGAGCTGTTTTTT; CDR3 protein: CASSLGNQVGTGELFF
D gene: NA; V gene: TRBV5-6; clone size: NA; J gene: TRBJ1-6; CDR3 DNA: TGTGCCAGCAGCAGTGTCGTACGGGATTCACCCCTCCACTTT; CDR3 protein: CASSSVVRDSPLHF
D gene: NA; V gene: TRBV10-3; clone size: few; J gene: TRBJ1-1; CDR3 DNA: TGTGCCATCAGTGGCGGACAGAGCGATGAAGCTTTCTTT; CDR3 protein: CAISGGQSDEAFF
D gene: NA; V gene: TRBV6-2/TRBV6-3; clone size: NA; J gene: TRBJ1-3; CDR3 DNA: TGTGCCAGCAGTGACCGACAGGTTTTCTCTGGAAACGCCATATATTTT; CDR3 protein: CASSDRQVFSGNAIYF
D gene: TRBD1; V gene: TRBV12-3/TRBV12-4; clone size: many; J gene: TRBJ2-5; CDR3 DNA: TGTGCCAGCAGACTTGACAGGGGGCCTCAAGAGACCCAGTACTTC; CDR3 protein: CASRLDRGPQETQYF
D gene: NA; V gene: TRBV28; clone size: NA; J gene: TRBJ1-3; CDR3 DNA: TGTGCCAGCAGTCTGGTCGGGTCTAGCTCTGGAAACACCATATATTTT; CDR3 protein: CASSLVGSSSGNTIYF
D gene: TRBD1; V gene: TRBV15; clone size: NA; J gene: TRBJ1-1; CDR3 DNA: TGTGCCACCAGCAGAGATAACCCGGGACTTGGGACAGGGGTACTAAACACTGAAGCTTTCTTT; CDR3 protein: CATSRDNPGLGTGVLNTEAFF
D gene: TRBD2; V gene: TRBV2; clone size: NA; J gene: TRBJ2-5; CDR3 DNA: TGTGCCAGCAGACGGGGACTAGCGGGGGGGGGGGGACCGACCCAAGGGACCCAGTACTTC; CDR3 protein: CASRRGLAGGGGPTQGTQYF
D gene: NA; V gene: TRBV7-9; clone size: NA; J gene: TRBJ2-1; CDR3 DNA: TGTGCCAGCAGCGAGAGGTCTGGTACATTAAATGGGCAGTTCTTC; CDR3 protein: CASSERSGTLNGQFF
D gene: NA; V gene: TRBV5-1; clone size: many; J gene: TRBJ2-5; CDR3 DNA: TGCGCCAGCTCCCTGATGGCGGGGGCCCAAGAGACCCAGTACTTC; CDR3 protein: CASSLMAGAQETQYF
D gene: TRBD2; V gene: TRBV10-1; clone size: few; J gene: TRBJ2-1; CDR3 DNA: TGCGCCAGCAGGAACGGGGGGGCCCCTGAGCAGTTCTTC; CDR3 protein: CASRNGGAPEQFF
D gene: TRBD2; V gene: TRBV5-1; clone size: NA; J gene: TRBJ2-5; CDR3 DNA: TGCGCCAGCAGAAGATCACTAGCGGGAGTGGAGACCCAGTACTTC; CDR3 protein: CASRRSLAGVETQYF
D gene: NA; V gene: TRBV12-3/TRBV12-4; clone size: NA; J gene: TRBJ1-5; CDR3 DNA: TGTGCCAGCAGTTTGGTCCATCAGCCCCAGCATTTT; CDR3 protein: CASSLVHQPQHF
D gene: NA; V gene: TRBV19; clone size: few; J gene: TRBJ1-2; CDR3 DNA: TGTGCCAGTAGTATAAAGAACTATGGCTACACCTTC; CDR3 protein: CASSIKNYGYTF
D gene: TRBD1; V gene: TRBV18; clone size: many; J gene: TRBJ1-1; CDR3 DNA: TGTGCCAGCTCAGGGACAGGGCCAGAAGCTTTCTTT; CDR3 protein: CASSGTGPEAFF
D gene: NA; V gene: TRBV10-3; clone size: NA; J gene: TRBJ2-3; CDR3 DNA: TGTGCCATCAGTGGTCCCTTTCCCACAGATACGCAGTATTTT; CDR3 protein: CAISGPFPTDTQYF
D gene: TRBD2; V gene: TRBV6-1; clone size: NA; J gene: TRBJ2-1; CDR3 DNA: TGTGCCAGCAGGAACGGGGGTAGCGGGAGCCACAATGAGCAGTTCTTC; CDR3 protein: CASRNGGSGSHNEQFF
D gene: TRBD2; V gene: TRBV28; clone size: NA; J gene: TRBJ2-7; CDR3 DNA: TGTGCCAGCAGCCAGCGGGGCTACGAGCAGTACTTC; CDR3 protein: CASSQRGYEQYF
D gene: TRBD2; V gene: TRBV5-1; clone size: NA; J gene: TRBJ2-5; CDR3 DNA: TGCGCCAGCAGCTCGACTAGCGGGAGAATAGAGACCCAGTACTTC; CDR3 protein: CASSSTSGRIETQYF
D gene: TRBD2; V gene: TRBV28; clone size: many; J gene: TRBJ2-5; CDR3 DNA: TGTGCCAGCAGTTTCGGGAGGGAGGATCGAGAGACCCAGTACTTC; CDR3 protein: CASSFGREDRETQYF
D gene: TRBD1; V gene: TRBV28; clone size: many; J gene: TRBJ1-2; CDR3 DNA: TGTGCCAGCAGTGCACCCGGGACAGGGTGGTATGGCTACACCTTC; CDR3 protein: CASSAPGTGWYGYTF
D gene: NA; V gene: TRBV2; clone size: NA; J gene: TRBJ1-5; CDR3 DNA: TGTGCCAGCAGTGACCAGACTGTGGGAAGCAATCAGCCCCAGCATTTT; CDR3 protein: CASSDQTVGSNQPQHF
D gene: NA; V gene: TRBV6-1; clone size: many; J gene: TRBJ2-7; CDR3 DNA: TGTGCCAGCAGTCCCGGGTACAGAGCCTACGAGCAGTACTTC; CDR3 protein: CASSPGYRAYEQYF
D gene: NA; V gene: TRBV20-1; clone size: few; J gene: TRBJ2-7; CDR3 DNA: TGCAGTGCTAGGTTGGACGGGAGAGTCAACGAGCAGTACTTC; CDR3 protein: CSARLDGRVNEQYF
D gene: NA; V gene: TRBV12-3/TRBV12-4; clone size: few; J gene: TRBJ2-2; CDR3 DNA: TGTGCCAGCAGCCCCCGGACGGGGACCCCAGCCACCGGGGAGCTGTTTTTT; CDR3 protein: CASSPRTGTPATGELFF
D gene: TRBD1; V gene: TRBV10-3; clone size: few; J gene: TRBJ1-2; CDR3 DNA: TGTGCCATCAGTGGACCGGGACAGGGATCCTATGGCTACACCTTC; CDR3 protein: CAISGPGQGSYGYTF
D gene: NA; V gene: TRBV30; clone size: many; J gene: TRBJ1-1; CDR3 DNA: TGTGCCTGGAGTGCAGGGGTTAGAAACACTGAAGCTTTCTTT; CDR3 protein: CAWSAGVRNTEAFF
D gene: NA; V gene: TRBV10-2; clone size: once; J gene: TRBJ1-4; CDR3 DNA: TGCGCCAGCATGGGGGGGCGGGCGGAAAAACTGTTTTTT; CDR3 protein: CASMGGRAEKLFF
D gene: NA; V gene: TRBV30; clone size: many; J gene: TRBJ1-6; CDR3 DNA: TGTGCCTGGAGCCCCCAGGATAATTCACCCCTCCACTTT; CDR3 protein: CAWSPQDNSPLHF
D gene: TRBD1; V gene: TRBV29-1; clone size: NA; J gene: TRBJ1-2; CDR3 DNA: TGCAGCGTGGTAGGGACAGGGGATGAATGGTATGGCTACACCTTC; CDR3 protein: CSVVGTGDEWYGYTF
D gene: NA; V gene: TRBV20-1; clone size: few; J gene: TRBJ1-5; CDR3 DNA: TGCAGTGCCGCGACAGACATCAGAAAGACCCAGCATTTT; CDR3 protein: CSAATDIRKTQHF
D gene: NA; V gene: TRBV6-5; clone size: many; J gene: TRBJ2-5; CDR3 DNA: TGTGCCAGCAGTTACTCGATAGACAGGGAGGGGGAGACCCAGTACTTC; CDR3 protein: CASSYSIDREGETQYF